Listed below are T cell receptor beta chains from one sample, sequenced in a study of cytomegalovirus exposure and HLA in healthy donors. Profiling relied on immunoSEQ multiplex PCR, and the TCRdb table lists in-frame clones only, not all of them. There are 110,000 or so clones in the sample; about 88% occur only once, and 2% to 2.5% lies in the top ten. Sample: PBMCs. Receptors were obtained from a woman aged 18-29 years in good health and CMV-seronegative. Each CDR3 is given with its conserved first and last residue. Each record gives: V gene, J gene, clone size, CDR3 protein. Size is omitted from some rows. Given values are once, few, many or a class for expanded clones.

v_gene: TRBV7-3; j_gene: TRBJ1-3; abundance: NA; CDR3aa: CASSSGTGTGNTIYF
v_gene: TRBV30; j_gene: TRBJ2-7; abundance: NA; CDR3aa: CAWRRLAGLYEQYF
v_gene: TRBV28; j_gene: TRBJ2-7; abundance: NA; CDR3aa: CASSSLGQESSYEQYF
v_gene: TRBV10-3; j_gene: TRBJ1-1; abundance: NA; CDR3aa: CAISWTENTEAFF
v_gene: TRBV18; j_gene: TRBJ2-1; abundance: once; CDR3aa: CASSPPRGVGEQFF
v_gene: TRBV28; j_gene: TRBJ1-1; abundance: once; CDR3aa: CASIGSGGNTEAFF
v_gene: TRBV6-5; j_gene: TRBJ2-3; abundance: NA; CDR3aa: CASSYTGGRPDTQYF
v_gene: TRBV27; j_gene: TRBJ1-1; abundance: once; CDR3aa: CASSFPGNTEAFF
v_gene: TRBV18; j_gene: TRBJ1-3; abundance: few; CDR3aa: CASSPGRGSGNTIYF
v_gene: TRBV28; j_gene: TRBJ2-7; abundance: once; CDR3aa: CASSLSPWVAGVSYEQYF
v_gene: TRBV6-1; j_gene: TRBJ1-5; abundance: NA; CDR3aa: CASSVDRYSNQPQHF
v_gene: TRBV28; j_gene: TRBJ1-5; abundance: once; CDR3aa: CASSNPGQINQPQHF
v_gene: TRBV29-1; j_gene: TRBJ2-1; abundance: NA; CDR3aa: CSVGGPGLAGGQFF
v_gene: TRBV5-4; j_gene: TRBJ2-5; abundance: NA; CDR3aa: CASSTTTRRQQETQYF
v_gene: TRBV18; j_gene: TRBJ2-7; abundance: NA; CDR3aa: CASSPWENPFYEQYF
v_gene: TRBV9; j_gene: TRBJ2-5; abundance: NA; CDR3aa: CASSVRTGGIETQYF
v_gene: TRBV6-4; j_gene: TRBJ2-3; abundance: NA; CDR3aa: CASSALISGSSDTQYF
v_gene: TRBV18; j_gene: TRBJ2-7; abundance: once; CDR3aa: CASSQLAGGEQYF
v_gene: TRBV27; j_gene: TRBJ2-7; abundance: NA; CDR3aa: CASSPTGTGTYEQYF
v_gene: TRBV20-1; j_gene: TRBJ1-1; abundance: NA; CDR3aa: CSAIINTEAFF
v_gene: TRBV28; j_gene: TRBJ2-7; abundance: NA; CDR3aa: CASRKTLAGYTYEQYF
v_gene: TRBV7-9; j_gene: TRBJ2-2; abundance: NA; CDR3aa: CASGRGETGELFF
v_gene: TRBV27; j_gene: TRBJ2-3; abundance: NA; CDR3aa: CASSSSSGSFVDTQYF
v_gene: TRBV5-1; j_gene: TRBJ2-3; abundance: NA; CDR3aa: CASSPRGAHRFSDTQYF
v_gene: TRBV5-1; j_gene: TRBJ1-2; abundance: NA; CDR3aa: CASSLQGSDGYTF
v_gene: TRBV5-6; j_gene: TRBJ1-1; abundance: once; CDR3aa: CASSLGGGALAFF
v_gene: TRBV29-1; j_gene: TRBJ2-7; abundance: NA; CDR3aa: CSVDQGTGSYF
v_gene: TRBV7-6; j_gene: TRBJ2-3; abundance: NA; CDR3aa: CASSLLLAGGTNPDTQYF